A single sample is the source of the 14 T cell receptor beta chains below, sequenced in a study of cytomegalovirus exposure and HLA in healthy donors. Using immunoSEQ multiplex PCR, the repertoire was profiled, and TCRdb retains in-frame clones only, with some absent. The table has over 100,000 clones, 80% to 90% seen once; the top ten hold 0.95% to 1.5%. The sequenced material came from PBMCs. All receptors come from a woman aged 18-29 years in good health and CMV-seronegative.

The chain is built from TRBV7-7 and TRBJ2-1, with TRBD1 matching over 8 bases. The CDR3 sequence is 15 residues long. Per the germline V gene, CDR1 is SSHAT and CDR2 is FNYEAQ (reference sequence). Trimming cost V 5 bases and J 1 base; bases outside gene matches: 4. CDR3 sequence: CASSPGGLSYNEQFF. In DNA form, the CDR3 reads TGTGCCAGCAGCCCAGGGGGCCTATCCTACAATGAGCAGTTCTTC.

This chain connects TRBV5-5 to TRBJ1-2; possibly TRBD1 for D (6 bases). The CDR3 runs to 13 residues. Germline V gives CDR1 SGHKS, CDR2 YYEKEE (reference sequence). Trimming removed 9 bases from V and 3 bases from J, with 15 bases in between. CDR3 sequence reads: CATGPGADYGYTF. The CDR3 coding sequence is TGTGCCACCGGACCAGGGGCAGACTATGGCTACACCTTC.

V usage is TRBV19 and J usage is TRBJ1-6, with D maybe TRBD1 (6 bases). CDR1 and CDR2 from the germline V gene are LNHDA and SQIVND (reference sequence). V lost 5 bases, J lost 0 bases, and 14 bases lay in between. The CDR3 runs to 17 residues. The CDR3 bases are TGTGCCAGTAGTGCACAGGGAGTCCTCTCCTATAATTCACCCCTCCACTTT. It yields the protein CASSAQGVLSYNSPLHF. Filled out from reference TRBV19 and TRBJ1-6, the complete variable domain reads DGGITQSPKYLFRKEGQNVTLSCEQNLNHDAMYWYRQDPGQGLRLIYYSQIVNDFQKGDIAEGYSVSREKKESFPLTVTSAQKNPTAFYLCASSAQGVLSYNSPLHFGNGTRLTVT.

The chain recombines TRBV2 with TRBJ2-3; TRBD1 aligns across 7 bases. The length of the CDR3 is 17 residues. The J segment lost 5 bases and the V segment lost 6 bases, leaving 17 bases of the junction unmatched. Germline lookup yields CDR1 SNHLY and CDR2 FYNNEI. The DNA for the CDR3 is TGTGCCAGCAGAAACAGAGGACAGGCCCCACTTAGAGATACGCAGTATTTT. It specifies CASRNRGQAPLRDTQYF. The whole variable domain, filled in from reference TRBV2 and TRBJ2-3, reads EPEVTQTPSHQVTQMGQEVILRCVPISNHLYFYWYRQILGQKVEFLVSFYNNEISEKSEIFDDQFSVERPDGSNFTLKIRSTKLEDSAMYFCASRNRGQAPLRDTQYFGPGTRLTVL.

The J gene is TRBJ2-3, the V gene TRBV27; D may be TRBD1 (6 bases). Germline values: CDR1 MNHEY, CDR2 SMNVEV (reference sequence). CDR3 length: 13 amino acids. V was pared by 3 bases and J by 5 bases, with 9 bases between. The CDR3 region is CASSFLRGDTQYF. The CDR3 nucleotides are TGTGCCAGCAGTTTCCTCAGGGGAGATACGCAGTATTTT.

The chain joins TRBV6-1 to TRBJ1-3; D uncertain. Per germline, CDR1 MNHNS and CDR2 SASEGT. The CDR3 runs to 15 residues. V was shortened by 1 base and J by 4 bases, with 11 bases between the two germline ends. This chain's CDR3 is CASSEGGLAGNTIYF. CDR3 coding DNA: TGTGCCAGCAGTGAAGGCGGGTTGGCGGGAAACACCATATATTTT.

V is TRBV4-1 and J is TRBJ2-1, with 7 bases identical to TRBD2. Trimming cost V 4 bases and J 9 bases; bases outside gene matches: 9. The V gene's germline CDR1 is MGHRA and CDR2 YSYEKL. The CDR3 consists of 14 residues. The chain's CDR3 is CASSPVPGEGEQFF. In nucleotides, the CDR3 is TGCGCCAGCAGCCCCGTCCCCGGGGAGGGTGAGCAGTTCTTC.

The chain has TRBV5-1 and TRBJ2-5; D is ambiguous. CDR3 size: 14 residues. V was cut by 2 bases and J by 3 bases, with 11 bases left in between. The germline V gene encodes CDR1 SGHRS and CDR2 YFSETQ. The CDR3 here is CASSFARPEETQYF. As DNA, the CDR3 is TGCGCCAGCAGCTTTGCGAGGCCAGAAGAGACCCAGTACTTC.

This clone has just one count. The V and J genes are TRBV6-5 and TRBJ2-7, with 7 nucleotides matching TRBD1. CDR1 is MNHEY, CDR2 SVGAGI, per germline. The V and J ends lost 6 bases and 4 bases, in that order; junction bases with no gene match: 12. The CDR3 sequence is 15 residues long. Here the CDR3 DNA reads TGTGCCAGCAGCCGGGACAGTTATGTACCTTACGAGCAGTACTTC. It translates to CASSRDSYVPYEQYF.

This clone was counted between two and nine times. The rearrangement joins TRBV19 to TRBJ1-3; no definite D call. This CDR3 comprises 14 residues. V was clipped by 9 bases and J by 4 bases, with 16 bases between them. CDR1 is LNHDA and CDR2 is SQIVND in the germline V gene (reference sequence). The CDR3 loop is CASSQAILGNTIYF. In DNA form, the CDR3 reads TGTGCCAGCTCCCAGGCTATCCTGGGAAACACCATATATTTT.

In DNA form, the CDR3 reads TGTGCCAGCAGCGCCCGGCAGGGTGCGTATGGCTACACCTTC. Its translation is CASSARQGAYGYTF. The rearrangement uses TRBV7-9 and TRBJ1-2; maybe TRBD1 (5 bases). Per the germline V gene, CDR1 is SEHNR and CDR2 is FQNEAQ (reference sequence). The CDR3 has 14 amino acids. Trimming stripped 5 bases from V and 5 bases from J, with 15 bases between.

This clone appeared a few times. The rearrangement uses TRBV5-1 and TRBJ2-2, with D tentatively TRBD2 (5 bases). CDR1 is SGHRS and CDR2 is YFSETQ in the germline V gene. V lost 0 bases and J 6 bases, leaving 12 bases between the germline ends. This CDR3 region has 15 residues. The CDR3 sequence: CASSLVGLASGELFF. The CDR3 DNA reads as TGCGCCAGCAGCTTGGTGGGTCTAGCCTCCGGGGAGCTGTTTTTT.

The chain carries TRBV6-6 and TRBJ2-2; D is ambiguous. Per germline, CDR1 MNHNY and CDR2 SVGAGI (reference sequence). Between the trimmed V and J ends, which lost 2 bases and 6 bases, there was a span of 7 bases. CDR3 length: 13 residues. The chain's CDR3 is CASSYGTAGELFF. Written as DNA, the CDR3 is TGTGCCAGCAGTTACGGCACCGCCGGGGAGCTGTTTTTT.

The genes are TRBV2 and TRBJ2-5; no firm D call. Deletions cut 9 bases from V and 5 bases from J, with 13 bases between. This CDR3 comprises 12 residues. CDR1 is SNHLY and CDR2 is FYNNEI in the germline V gene. DNA for the CDR3: TGTGCCAGGTCACAGATTTCGGAGACCCAGTACTTC. This translates into CARSQISETQYF.